This TCR beta chain was identified during a study of identical twins. This clonotype was detected only a few times. Antigen specificity is unknown. Study-wide findings and caveats: Low generation probability was overrepresented in out-of-frame alpha sequences shared by twins.

Each CDR3 protein gets one entry after TCRdb re-called the 5' RACE reads with MiXCR. The data hold around 230,000 distinct CDR3 sequences, with around a tenth observed a single time. The CDR3 loop spans 15 amino acids. V lost 7 bases and J 6 bases, leaving 20 bases between the germline ends. Sequencing input: memory (CD45RO+) T cells sorted from blood. The sequence came from a woman between 18 and 29 years old in good health. J is TRBJ2-3 and V is TRBV12-3 or TRBV12-4; D may be TRBD2 (6 bases). The CDR3, as DNA: TGTGCCAGCATCTTAGAGCAGGGACTCAGGGATACGCAGTATTTT. This translates into CASILEQGLRDTQYF.